A selection of T cell receptor beta chains follows, all from one sample in a study of T cell responses to AZD1222 COVID-19 vaccine. Sequenced by immunoSEQ multiplex PCR; TCRdb stores in-frame clones only, minus some. Counted here are around 120,000 clones, more than 75% occurring once; the ten biggest clones make up around 4%. The sample here was peripheral blood, taken 28 days after the second AZD1222 dose. The source is an adult who received the AZD1222 COVID-19 vaccine. CDR3s include the opening cysteine and the closing phenylalanine or tryptophan. Each record gives: J gene, D gene, clone size, V gene, CDR3 DNA, CDR3 protein. A D gene is named only where the DNA matches it firmly. The listing skips clone size in some rows; elsewhere it reads once, few, many or a size class.

j_call: TRBJ2-3; d_call: TRBD2; clone_size: few; v_call: TRBV7-8; cdr3_nt: TGTGCCAGCAGCCCCTACCGACTAGCGGGGGGGCCGGGCACAGATACGCAGTATTTT; cdr3_aa: CASSPYRLAGGPGTDTQYF
j_call: TRBJ2-4; d_call: NA; clone_size: medium-sized; v_call: TRBV1; cdr3_nt: TGCACCAGCAGCCAATGCGGCAGGGGATACGACAAAAACATTCAGTACTTC; cdr3_aa: CTSSQCGRGYDKNIQYF
j_call: TRBJ1-1; d_call: TRBD1; clone_size: NA; v_call: TRBV6-5; cdr3_nt: TGTGCCAGCAGGGACAGACAGGGGGCGAACACTGAAGCTTTCTTT; cdr3_aa: CASRDRQGANTEAFF
j_call: TRBJ1-4; d_call: NA; clone_size: once; v_call: TRBV5-1; cdr3_nt: TGCGCCAGCAGCTTGGTGGCTCAGGCCCCAAATGAAAAACTGTTTTTT; cdr3_aa: CASSLVAQAPNEKLFF
j_call: TRBJ1-2; d_call: NA; clone_size: NA; v_call: TRBV10-3; cdr3_nt: TGTGCCATCAGTGAGAAAGGGGCATATCTCTATGGCTACACCTTC; cdr3_aa: CAISEKGAYLYGYTF
j_call: TRBJ2-1; d_call: TRBD1; clone_size: NA; v_call: TRBV7-2; cdr3_nt: TGTGCCAGCAGCTCTGGGACAGGGGCCTACAATGAGCAGTTCTTC; cdr3_aa: CASSSGTGAYNEQFF
j_call: TRBJ1-2; d_call: NA; clone_size: NA; v_call: TRBV20-1; cdr3_nt: TGCAGTGCTAGTGGCCCCGGGGGTAACTATGGCTACACCTTC; cdr3_aa: CSASGPGGNYGYTF
j_call: TRBJ2-7; d_call: NA; clone_size: NA; v_call: TRBV30; cdr3_nt: TGTGCCTGGAGAGGACAGACCTACGAGCAGTACTTC; cdr3_aa: CAWRGQTYEQYF
j_call: TRBJ1-1; d_call: NA; clone_size: NA; v_call: TRBV6-5; cdr3_nt: TGTGCCCACACGGTAGGGCAGGGCTACACTGAAGCTTTCTTT; cdr3_aa: CAHTVGQGYTEAFF
j_call: TRBJ2-1; d_call: TRBD2; clone_size: NA; v_call: TRBV10-3; cdr3_nt: TGTGCCACCGGGGGGAGCCAGTTATACAATGAGCAGTTCTTC; cdr3_aa: CATGGSQLYNEQFF
j_call: TRBJ1-1; d_call: NA; clone_size: NA; v_call: TRBV6-5; cdr3_nt: TGTGCCAGCACCTTTACGAACACTGAAGCTTTCTTT; cdr3_aa: CASTFTNTEAFF
j_call: TRBJ1-1; d_call: NA; clone_size: NA; v_call: TRBV28; cdr3_nt: TGTGCCAGCAGTTTAGTCCAGGGCACTGAAGCTTTCTTT; cdr3_aa: CASSLVQGTEAFF
j_call: TRBJ1-2; d_call: TRBD1; clone_size: NA; v_call: TRBV5-1; cdr3_nt: TGCGCCAGCAGCTTGGGGCAGGGGGACTATGGCTACACCTTC; cdr3_aa: CASSLGQGDYGYTF
j_call: TRBJ2-5; d_call: NA; clone_size: NA; v_call: TRBV24-1; cdr3_nt: TGTGCCACCAGTGTTGGGAGGTTTCAGCAAGAGACCCAGTACTTC; cdr3_aa: CATSVGRFQQETQYF
j_call: TRBJ1-2; d_call: NA; clone_size: NA; v_call: TRBV28; cdr3_nt: TGTGCCAGCAGTTTATCGGGGAGGCGGCTAGGCTACACCTTC; cdr3_aa: CASSLSGRRLGYTF
j_call: TRBJ2-7; d_call: NA; clone_size: NA; v_call: TRBV5-5; cdr3_nt: TGTGCCAGCAGCTTACCTCCCTATACCGGGCAGAGGACTTACGAGCAGTACTTC; cdr3_aa: CASSLPPYTGQRTYEQYF
j_call: TRBJ2-3; d_call: NA; clone_size: NA; v_call: TRBV7-2; cdr3_nt: TGTGCCAGCAGCCACGACTGGAGTACATCGGGAGATACGCAGTATTTT; cdr3_aa: CASSHDWSTSGDTQYF
j_call: TRBJ2-1; d_call: NA; clone_size: NA; v_call: TRBV27; cdr3_nt: TGTGCCAGCAGTTTATTCCCGGGCACTGGTGAGCAGTTCTTC; cdr3_aa: CASSLFPGTGEQFF
j_call: TRBJ1-2; d_call: TRBD1; clone_size: once; v_call: TRBV20-1; cdr3_nt: TGCAGTGCTAGTTTGACAGGGGGAAATGGCTACACCTTC; cdr3_aa: CSASLTGGNGYTF
j_call: TRBJ2-7; d_call: TRBD1; clone_size: NA; v_call: TRBV5-4; cdr3_nt: TGTGCCAGCAGCTTGGTGTCAGGGGGCGCCCACTACGAGCAGTACTTC; cdr3_aa: CASSLVSGGAHYEQYF
j_call: TRBJ1-1; d_call: NA; clone_size: NA; v_call: TRBV5-4; cdr3_nt: TGTGCCAGCAGCTTGGGACCACTCACTGAAGCTTTCTTT; cdr3_aa: CASSLGPLTEAFF
j_call: TRBJ2-1; d_call: TRBD2; clone_size: NA; v_call: TRBV2; cdr3_nt: TGTGCCAGCAGTGAAGCGGCCCGGGGAGGGTACAATGAGCAGTTCTTC; cdr3_aa: CASSEAARGGYNEQFF
j_call: TRBJ2-7; d_call: NA; clone_size: NA; v_call: TRBV19; cdr3_nt: TGTGCCAGTAGTATAGTTGGTAGCAACGAGCAGTACTTC; cdr3_aa: CASSIVGSNEQYF
j_call: TRBJ1-1; d_call: NA; clone_size: NA; v_call: TRBV6-1; cdr3_nt: TGTGCCAGCAGTGAACAGAACACTGAAGCTTTCTTT; cdr3_aa: CASSEQNTEAFF
j_call: TRBJ1-2; d_call: NA; clone_size: NA; v_call: TRBV15; cdr3_nt: TGTGCCACCAGCAGAGATCTTGGGAGTAACTATGGCTACACCTTC; cdr3_aa: CATSRDLGSNYGYTF
j_call: TRBJ2-3; d_call: TRBD2; clone_size: NA; v_call: TRBV5-1; cdr3_nt: TGCGCCAGCAGCCCCGGACGGGGGGAATGGGATACGCAGTATTTT; cdr3_aa: CASSPGRGEWDTQYF
j_call: TRBJ2-3; d_call: NA; clone_size: NA; v_call: TRBV19; cdr3_nt: TGTGCCAGTAGAAGTTTAGGCCACACAGATACGCAGTATTTT; cdr3_aa: CASRSLGHTDTQYF
j_call: TRBJ2-2; d_call: TRBD2; clone_size: NA; v_call: TRBV3-1/TRBV3-2; cdr3_nt: TGTGCCAGCAGCCCCCACTCCGGGAGGAGTTACACCGGGGAGCTGTTTTTT; cdr3_aa: CASSPHSGRSYTGELFF
j_call: TRBJ1-2; d_call: NA; clone_size: NA; v_call: TRBV29-1; cdr3_nt: TGCAGCGTACGGACAGACCCAAGAGGCTATGGCTACACCTTC; cdr3_aa: CSVRTDPRGYGYTF